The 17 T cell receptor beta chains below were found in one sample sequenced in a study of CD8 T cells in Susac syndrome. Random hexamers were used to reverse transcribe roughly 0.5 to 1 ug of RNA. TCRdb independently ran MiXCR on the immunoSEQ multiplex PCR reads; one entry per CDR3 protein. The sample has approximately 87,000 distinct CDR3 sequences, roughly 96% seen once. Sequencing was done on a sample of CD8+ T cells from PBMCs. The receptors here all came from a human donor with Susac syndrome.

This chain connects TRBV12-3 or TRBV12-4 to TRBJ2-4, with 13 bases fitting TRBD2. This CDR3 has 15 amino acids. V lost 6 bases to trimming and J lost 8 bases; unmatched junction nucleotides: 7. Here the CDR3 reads CASSWTSGSSDIQYF. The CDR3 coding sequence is TGTGCCAGCAGCTGGACTAGCGGGAGTAGTGACATTCAGTACTTC.

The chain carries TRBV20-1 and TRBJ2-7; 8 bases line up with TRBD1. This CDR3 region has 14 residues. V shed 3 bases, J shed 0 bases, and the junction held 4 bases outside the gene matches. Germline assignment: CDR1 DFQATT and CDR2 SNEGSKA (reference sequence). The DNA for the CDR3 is TGCAGTGCTAGTCGGACAGGGAGCTCCTACGAGCAGTACGTC. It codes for CSASRTGSSYEQYV.

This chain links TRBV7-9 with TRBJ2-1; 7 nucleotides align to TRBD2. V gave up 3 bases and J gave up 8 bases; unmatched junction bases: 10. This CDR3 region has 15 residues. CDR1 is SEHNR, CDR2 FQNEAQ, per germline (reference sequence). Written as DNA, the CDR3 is TGTGCCAGCAGCTTTGGCGTTGCGGGAGAGCATGAGCAGTTCTTC. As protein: CASSFGVAGEHEQFF.

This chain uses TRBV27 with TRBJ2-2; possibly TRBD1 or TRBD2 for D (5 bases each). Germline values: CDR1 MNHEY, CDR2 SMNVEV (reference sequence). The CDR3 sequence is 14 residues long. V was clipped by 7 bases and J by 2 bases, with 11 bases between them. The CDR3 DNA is TGTGCCAGCAAAATAGGGACCAACACCGGGGAGCTGTTTTTT. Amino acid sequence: CASKIGTNTGELFF.

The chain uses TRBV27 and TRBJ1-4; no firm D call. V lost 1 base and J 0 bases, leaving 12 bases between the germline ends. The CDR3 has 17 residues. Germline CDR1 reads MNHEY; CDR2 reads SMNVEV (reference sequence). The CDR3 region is CASSLLDPGATNEKLFF. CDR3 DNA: TGTGCCAGCAGTTTATTAGATCCGGGTGCAACTAATGAAAAACTGTTTTTT.

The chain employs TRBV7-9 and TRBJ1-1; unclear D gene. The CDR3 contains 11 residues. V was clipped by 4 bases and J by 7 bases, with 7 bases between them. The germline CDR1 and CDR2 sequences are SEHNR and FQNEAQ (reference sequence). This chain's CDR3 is CASSWASEAFF. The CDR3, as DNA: TGTGCCAGCAGCTGGGCAAGTGAAGCTTTCTTT.

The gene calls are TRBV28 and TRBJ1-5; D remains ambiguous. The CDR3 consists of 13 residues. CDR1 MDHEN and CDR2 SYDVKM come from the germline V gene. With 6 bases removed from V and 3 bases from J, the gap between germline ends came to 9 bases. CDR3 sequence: CASSHGDNQPQHF. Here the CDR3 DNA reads TGTGCCAGCAGCCACGGGGACAATCAGCCCCAGCATTTT.

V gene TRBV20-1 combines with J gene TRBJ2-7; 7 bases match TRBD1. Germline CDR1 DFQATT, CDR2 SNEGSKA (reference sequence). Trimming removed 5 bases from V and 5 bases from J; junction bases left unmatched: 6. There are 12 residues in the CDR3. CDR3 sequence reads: CSAPQGINEQYF. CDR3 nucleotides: TGCAGTGCTCCACAGGGGATCAACGAGCAGTACTTC.

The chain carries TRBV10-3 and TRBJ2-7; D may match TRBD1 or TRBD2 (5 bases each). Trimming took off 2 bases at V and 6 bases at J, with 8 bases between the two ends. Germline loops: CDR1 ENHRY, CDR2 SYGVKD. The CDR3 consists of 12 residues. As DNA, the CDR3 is TGTGCCATCAGTGAGGAGGGGCGCGAGCAGTACGTC. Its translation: CAISEEGREQYV.

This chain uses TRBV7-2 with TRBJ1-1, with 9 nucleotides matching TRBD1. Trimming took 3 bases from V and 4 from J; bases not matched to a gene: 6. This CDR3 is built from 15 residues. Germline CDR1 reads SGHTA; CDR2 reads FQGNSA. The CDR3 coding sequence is TGTGCCAGCAGCTTCCCAACAGGGGGCGGCACTGAAGCTTTCTTT. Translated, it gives CASSFPTGGGTEAFF.

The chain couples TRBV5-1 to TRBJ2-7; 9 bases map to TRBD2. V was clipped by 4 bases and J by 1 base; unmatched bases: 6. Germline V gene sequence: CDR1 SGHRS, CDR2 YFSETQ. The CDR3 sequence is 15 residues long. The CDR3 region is CASSLLAGQSYEQYF. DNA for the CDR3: TGCGCCAGCAGCCTACTAGCGGGCCAATCCTACGAGCAGTACTTC.

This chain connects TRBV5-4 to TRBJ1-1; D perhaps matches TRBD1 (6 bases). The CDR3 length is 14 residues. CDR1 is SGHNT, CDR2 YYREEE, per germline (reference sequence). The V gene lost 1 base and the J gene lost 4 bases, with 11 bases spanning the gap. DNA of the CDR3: TGTGCCAGCAGCTTGACGGGGGCCAGCACTGAAGCTTTCTTT. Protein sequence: CASSLTGASTEAFF.

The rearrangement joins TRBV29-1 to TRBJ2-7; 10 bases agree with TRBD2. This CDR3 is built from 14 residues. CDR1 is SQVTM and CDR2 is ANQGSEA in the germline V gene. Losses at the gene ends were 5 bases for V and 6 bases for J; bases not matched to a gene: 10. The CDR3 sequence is CSVSSSGSPREQYF. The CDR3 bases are TGCAGCGTTTCGTCTAGCGGGAGCCCTCGCGAGCAGTACTTC.

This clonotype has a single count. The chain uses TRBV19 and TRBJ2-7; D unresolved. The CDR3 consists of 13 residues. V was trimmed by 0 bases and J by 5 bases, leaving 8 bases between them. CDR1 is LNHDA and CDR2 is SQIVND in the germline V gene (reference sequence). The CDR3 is CASSIDLYNEQYF. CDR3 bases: TGTGCCAGTAGTATAGATCTGTATAACGAGCAGTACTTC.

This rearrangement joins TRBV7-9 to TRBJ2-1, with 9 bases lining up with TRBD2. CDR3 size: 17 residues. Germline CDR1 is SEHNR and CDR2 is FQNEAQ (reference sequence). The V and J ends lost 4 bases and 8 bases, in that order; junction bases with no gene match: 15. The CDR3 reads CASSSPDGTSRADEQFF. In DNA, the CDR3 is TGTGCCAGCAGCTCCCCCGATGGGACTAGCCGGGCTGATGAGCAGTTCTTC.

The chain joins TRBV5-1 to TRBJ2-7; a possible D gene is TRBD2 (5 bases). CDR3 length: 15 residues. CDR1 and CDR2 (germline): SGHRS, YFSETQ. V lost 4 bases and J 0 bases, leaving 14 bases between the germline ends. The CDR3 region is CASSMGLGSSYEQYV. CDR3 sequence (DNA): TGCGCCAGCAGCATGGGCCTAGGGAGCTCCTACGAGCAGTACGTC.

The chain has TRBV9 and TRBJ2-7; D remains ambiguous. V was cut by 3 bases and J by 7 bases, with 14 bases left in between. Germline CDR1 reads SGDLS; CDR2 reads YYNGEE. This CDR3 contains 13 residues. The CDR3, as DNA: TGTGCCAGCAGCGAAGGGTGGGGTGAGGAGCAGTACTTC. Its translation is CASSEGWGEEQYF.